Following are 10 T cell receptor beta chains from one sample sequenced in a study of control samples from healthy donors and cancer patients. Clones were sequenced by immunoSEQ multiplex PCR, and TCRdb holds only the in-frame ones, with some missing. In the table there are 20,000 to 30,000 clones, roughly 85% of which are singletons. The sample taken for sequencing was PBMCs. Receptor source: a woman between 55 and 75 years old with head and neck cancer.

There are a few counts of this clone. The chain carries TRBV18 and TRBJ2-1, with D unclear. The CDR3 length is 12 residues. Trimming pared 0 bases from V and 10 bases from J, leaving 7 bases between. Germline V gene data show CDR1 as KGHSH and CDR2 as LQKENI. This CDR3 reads CASSPPLAEQFF. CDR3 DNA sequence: TGTGCCAGCTCACCACCGCTCGCCGAGCAGTTCTTC.

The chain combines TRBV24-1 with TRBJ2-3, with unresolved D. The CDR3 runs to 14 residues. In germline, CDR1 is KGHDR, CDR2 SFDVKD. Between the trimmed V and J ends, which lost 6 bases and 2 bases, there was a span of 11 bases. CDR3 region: CATSRMYDTDTQYF. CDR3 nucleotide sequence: TGTGCCACCAGTCGAATGTATGACACAGATACGCAGTATTTT.

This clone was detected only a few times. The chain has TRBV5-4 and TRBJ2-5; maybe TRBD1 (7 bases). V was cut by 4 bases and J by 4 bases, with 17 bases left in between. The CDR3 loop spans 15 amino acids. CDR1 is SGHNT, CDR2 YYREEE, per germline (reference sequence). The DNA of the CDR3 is TGTGCCAGCAGCCAGGGGGGAGAAGCGGGAGAGACCCAGTACTTC. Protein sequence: CASSQGGEAGETQYF.

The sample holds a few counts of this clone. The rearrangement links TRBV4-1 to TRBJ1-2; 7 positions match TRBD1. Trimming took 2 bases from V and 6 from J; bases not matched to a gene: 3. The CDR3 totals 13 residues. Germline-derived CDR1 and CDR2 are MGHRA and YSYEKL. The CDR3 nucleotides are TGCGCCAGCAGCCAAAGACAGGGCGATGGCTACACCTTC. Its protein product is CASSQRQGDGYTF.

The CDR3 DNA reads TGTGCCAGCAGCTTTATAGCGGGGGGGAGCACAGATACGCAGTATTTT. Translation: CASSFIAGGSTDTQYF. This chain connects TRBV7-9 to TRBJ2-3; 11 bases map to TRBD2. In germline, CDR1 is SEHNR, CDR2 FQNEAQ (reference sequence). The CDR3 consists of 16 residues. The J segment lost 0 bases and the V segment lost 3 bases, leaving 2 bases of the junction unmatched.

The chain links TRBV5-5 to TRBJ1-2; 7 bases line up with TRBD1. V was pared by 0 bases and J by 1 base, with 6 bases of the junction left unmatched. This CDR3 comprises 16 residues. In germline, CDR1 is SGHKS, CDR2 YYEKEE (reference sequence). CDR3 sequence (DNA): TGTGCCAGCAGCTTGGCGGCAGGGGGTCTTAACTATGGCTACACCTTC. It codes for CASSLAAGGLNYGYTF.

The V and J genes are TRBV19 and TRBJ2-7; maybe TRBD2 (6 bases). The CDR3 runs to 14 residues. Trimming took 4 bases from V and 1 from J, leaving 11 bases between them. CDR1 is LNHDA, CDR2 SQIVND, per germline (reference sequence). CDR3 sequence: CASSSGTPSYEQYF. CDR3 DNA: TGTGCCAGTAGTAGCGGGACGCCTTCCTACGAGCAGTACTTC.

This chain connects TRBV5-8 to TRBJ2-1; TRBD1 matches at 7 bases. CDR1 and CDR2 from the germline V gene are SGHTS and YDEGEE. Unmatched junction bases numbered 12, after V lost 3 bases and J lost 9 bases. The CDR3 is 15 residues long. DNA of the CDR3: TGTGCCAGCAGCTCTAGGGACCGCCGGGACAGTGAGCAGTTCTTC. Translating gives CASSSRDRRDSEQFF.

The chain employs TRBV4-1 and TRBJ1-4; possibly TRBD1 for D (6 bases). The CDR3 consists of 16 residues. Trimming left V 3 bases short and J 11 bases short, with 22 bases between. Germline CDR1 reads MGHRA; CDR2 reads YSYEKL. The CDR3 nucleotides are TGCGCCAGCAGCCATTCTCCCAGGGGTCCTTCCGAGAAACTGTTTTTT. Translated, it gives CASSHSPRGPSEKLFF.

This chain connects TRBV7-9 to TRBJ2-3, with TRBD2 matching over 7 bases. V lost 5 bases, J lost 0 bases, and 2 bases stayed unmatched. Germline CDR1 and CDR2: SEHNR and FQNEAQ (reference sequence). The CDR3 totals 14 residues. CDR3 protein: CASSLTSSTDTQYF. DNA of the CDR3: TGTGCCAGCAGCCTGACTAGCAGCACAGATACGCAGTATTTT.